These 21 T cell receptor beta chains were sequenced from one sample in a study of response to subunit inactivated influenza vaccine. A single record per CDR3 protein comes from TCRdb applying MiXCR to the RT-PCR reads. The sample has 530,000 or so distinct CDR3 sequences, roughly 27% seen once. The starting material was CD4+ T cells sorted from PBMCs, obtained around 5 days after vaccination. All receptors come from a middle-aged man who received an inactivated influenza vaccine.

The genes are TRBV7-6 and TRBJ2-1, with unresolved D. CDR1 is SGHVS and CDR2 is FNYEAQ in the germline V gene. The CDR3 spans 17 residues. Trimming left V 1 base short and J 0 bases short, with 13 bases between. CDR3 residues: CASSLVLSKSSYNEQFF. The CDR3 bases are TGTGCCAGCAGCTTAGTATTAAGCAAGAGCTCCTACAATGAGCAGTTCTTC.

The genes are TRBV5-1 and TRBJ1-5; D may be TRBD1 (5 bases). Trimming took off 4 bases at V and 0 bases at J, with 11 bases between the two ends. The CDR3 spans 15 residues. From germline, CDR1 is SGHRS and CDR2 YFSETQ. This chain's CDR3 is CASSAQGYSNQPQHF. CDR3 DNA sequence: TGCGCCAGCAGCGCCCAGGGTTATAGCAATCAGCCCCAGCATTTT.

This chain links TRBV20-1 with TRBJ2-1; possibly TRBD2 for D (6 bases). The CDR3 is 13 residues long. V gave up 3 bases and J gave up 5 bases, with 11 bases separating them. Looked up from germline, CDR1 is DFQATT and CDR2 is SNEGSKA (reference sequence). CDR3 region: CSASGGPNNEQFF. The CDR3 region has the DNA TGCAGTGCTAGCGGGGGACCCAACAATGAGCAGTTCTTC.

The rearrangement links TRBV24-1 to TRBJ2-7; possible D gene TRBD1, 6 bases. This CDR3 is 13 amino acids long. Germline CDR1 is KGHDR and CDR2 is SFDVKD. Trimming cost V 5 bases and J 3 bases, with 10 bases left between them. CDR3 in DNA: TGTGCCACCAGTGGGGTAGGGGGCTACGAGCAGTACTTC. This codes for CATSGVGGYEQYF.

The gene calls are TRBV4-3 and TRBJ2-7; TRBD2 might be the D (5 bases). Per the germline V gene, CDR1 is LGHNA and CDR2 is YSLEER. The V gene lost 1 base and the J gene lost 2 bases, with 15 bases spanning the gap. There are 16 residues in the CDR3. The CDR3 DNA is TGCGCCAGCAGCCAAGGAGGTGGAGGACCTACCTACGAGCAGTACTTC. This translates into CASSQGGGGPTYEQYF.

This clonotype has only a few counts. The rearrangement uses TRBV6-4 and TRBJ2-1; D may match TRBD1 or TRBD2 (5 bases each). The CDR3 runs to 19 residues. From germline, CDR1 is MRHNA and CDR2 SNTAGT. V was pared by 2 bases and J by 0 bases, with 20 bases between. The DNA for the CDR3 is TGTGCCAGCAGTGACAACCCCCCCGGGGCAGCAAGCTCCTACAATGAGCAGTTCTTC. Protein: CASSDNPPGAASSYNEQFF.

The chain couples TRBV28 to TRBJ2-3; TRBD2 matches 7 bases. V was pared by 5 bases and J by 2 bases, with 7 bases of the junction left unmatched. Germline CDR1 and CDR2: MDHEN and SYDVKM. This CDR3 is 15 amino acids long. The CDR3 sequence is CASSPRAGTTDTQYF. For the CDR3, the DNA is TGTGCCAGCAGTCCCCGAGCGGGGACCACAGATACGCAGTATTTT. Using reference TRBV28 and TRBJ2-3 for the parts outside the CDR3, the full variable domain is DVKVTQSSRYLVKRTGEKVFLECVQDMDHENMFWYRQDPGLGLRLIYFSYDVKMKEKGDIPEGYSVSREKKERFSLILESASTNQTSMYLCASSPRAGTTDTQYFGPGTRLTVL.

V gene TRBV28 combines with J gene TRBJ1-5; 10 bases map to TRBD1. This CDR3 is 16 amino acids long. V was clipped by 6 bases and J by 2 bases; unmatched bases: 7. CDR1 MDHEN and CDR2 SYDVKM come from the germline V gene. Here the CDR3 DNA reads TGTGCCAGCAGATTCCGGGACAGGGGAGGCAATCAGCCCCAGCATTTT. Its translation: CASRFRDRGGNQPQHF.

A few counts support this clonotype. This chain connects TRBV20-1 to TRBJ2-7; possibly TRBD1 for D (6 bases). Germline values: CDR1 DFQATT, CDR2 SNEGSKA (reference sequence). V lost 5 bases and J 5 bases, leaving 13 bases between the germline ends. The CDR3 consists of 12 residues. The CDR3, as DNA: TGCAGTGCTGGCAGGGGACCCCACGAGCAGTACTTC. Translating gives CSAGRGPHEQYF.

This clonotype has a handful of counts. The chain carries TRBV20-1 and TRBJ1-1; no clear D gene. Germline V gene data show CDR1 as DFQATT and CDR2 as SNEGSKA (reference sequence). The CDR3 totals 15 residues. The V and J ends lost 3 bases and 7 bases respectively, with 21 bases between them. The CDR3 protein is CSASTYRNLRDEAFF. The CDR3 DNA reads as TGCAGTGCTAGTACCTACCGAAATTTAAGGGATGAAGCTTTCTTT.

The rearrangement uses TRBV10-3 and TRBJ2-2; TRBD1 might be the D (6 bases). The germline CDR1 and CDR2 sequences are ENHRY and SYGVKD. The CDR3 loop spans 16 amino acids. V lost 0 bases, J lost 2 bases, and 10 bases lay in between. CDR3: CAISESSGHNTGELFF. As DNA, the CDR3 is TGTGCCATCAGTGAGTCCTCGGGACATAACACCGGGGAGCTGTTTTTT.

This clonotype was counted once. Its ends do not fully match the called genes, so a read error is possible. In DNA form, the CDR3 reads TGCAGACCGGGGGGGACAACTAACTATGGCTACTCCTTC. This encodes CRPGGTTNYGYSF. The V gene is TRBV20-1, the J gene TRBJ1-2; TRBD1 might be the D (6 bases). This CDR3 is 13 amino acids long. Germline CDR1 reads DFQATT; CDR2 reads SNEGSKA (reference sequence).

There are a few counts of this clonotype. This chain joins TRBV11-2 and TRBJ2-1; 7 bases line up with TRBD2. This CDR3 region has 19 residues. Germline CDR1 is SGHAT and CDR2 is FQNNGV. The ends lost 3 bases at V and 2 bases at J; junction bases unmatched: 16. In DNA, the CDR3 is TGTGCCAGCAGCTTCTCCTTATTCCTAGCGGAGGGAGCCTACAATGAGCAGTTCTTC. Translated: CASSFSLFLAEGAYNEQFF.

This clonotype turned up a few times. The J gene is TRBJ2-7, the V gene TRBV19; 9 bases agree with TRBD2. V lost 3 bases and J lost 6; bases outside the gene matches: 9. This CDR3 is 15 amino acids long. Germline lookup yields CDR1 LNHDA and CDR2 SQIVND (reference sequence). This CDR3 reads CASSIGLAGAGEQYF. The CDR3 bases are TGTGCCAGTAGTATCGGGTTAGCGGGAGCGGGCGAGCAGTACTTC.

The V call is TRBV5-1, the J call TRBJ1-1, with no clear D. V lost 0 bases, J lost 1 base, and 4 bases lay in between. The CDR3 length is 13 residues. Germline CDR1 and CDR2: SGHRS and YFSETQ. Written as DNA, the CDR3 is TGCGCCAGCAGCTTGGCGAAGAACACTGAAGCTTTCTTT. Protein product: CASSLAKNTEAFF.

This clonotype was detected a few times. This sequence joins TRBV29-1 and TRBJ2-2; TRBD1 is a possible D gene (5 bases). The germline gives CDR1 SQVTM, CDR2 ANQGSEA. Between the trimmed V and J ends, which lost 4 bases and 0 bases, there was a span of 9 bases. The CDR3 totals 14 residues. The CDR3, as DNA: TGCAGCGTTGCAAGGGGCGCGAACACCGGGGAGCTGTTTTTT. It encodes CSVARGANTGELFF.

There are a few counts of this clonotype. V is TRBV15 and J is TRBJ1-5; a possible D gene is TRBD1 (6 bases). Germline lookup yields CDR1 LNHNV and CDR2 YYDKDF (reference sequence). The CDR3 is 16 residues long. V lost 1 base to trimming and J lost 0 bases, with 10 bases between them. Here the CDR3 reads CATSRGRDNSNQPQHF. The CDR3 DNA follows: TGTGCCACCAGCAGAGGAAGGGACAATAGCAATCAGCCCCAGCATTTT.

This chain joins TRBV6-1 and TRBJ2-6; D is unresolved. V was shortened by 6 bases and J by 1 base, with 7 bases between the two germline ends. Germline CDR1 MNHNS, CDR2 SASEGT. The CDR3 loop spans 14 amino acids. In nucleotides, the CDR3 is TGTGCCAGCAGGGTCCAGTCTGGGGCCAACGTCCTGACTTTC. Its translation: CASRVQSGANVLTF.

CDR3 nucleotides: TGTGCCAGCAGCGCTATCCCGGGAACCGGGGAGCTGTTTTTT. Translation: CASSAIPGTGELFF. This chain uses TRBV9 with TRBJ2-2; possibly TRBD2 for D (5 bases). The CDR3 is 14 residues long. Germline lookup yields CDR1 SGDLS and CDR2 YYNGEE. V was trimmed by 3 bases and J by 5 bases, leaving 11 bases between them.

This clonotype was observed a handful of times. J is TRBJ2-5 and V is TRBV5-6; no clear D. In germline, CDR1 is SGHDT, CDR2 YYEEEE. The CDR3 is 12 residues long. Trimming removed 5 bases at V and 3 bases at J, with 8 bases between. The CDR3 nucleotides are TGTGCCAGCAGGCGACATAAAGAGACCCAGTACTTC. This encodes CASRRHKETQYF.

This clonotype was counted a few times. The CDR3 is CASSLGVLPMNTEAFF. Written as DNA, the CDR3 is TGCGCCAGCAGCTTGGGGGTCCTGCCTATGAACACTGAAGCTTTCTTT. The chain links TRBV5-1 to TRBJ1-1; no reliable D call. Germline V gene lookup returns CDR1 SGHRS and CDR2 YFSETQ. Trimming took 0 bases from V and 0 from J, leaving 12 bases between them. The CDR3 contains 16 residues.